The rows below give T cell receptor beta chains drawn from one sample of a study of T-cell reconstitution after alpha-beta-depleted transplantation in children. TCRdb re-called the PCR reads with MiXCR, one entry per CDR3 protein. The table records some 350,000 distinct CDR3 sequences, 10% of them present only once. The source material was PBMCs from the stem cell graft donor, sampled from the stem cell graft. These receptors came from a human donor who donated a stem cell graft to a child with acute lymphoblastic leukemia. The CDR3 runs from the conserved cysteine through the conserved F or W. D genes are given only for firm matches. Clone size is shown for a subset of rows, as once, few, many or a class of expanded clone.

d_gene,v_gene,j_gene,abundance,CDR3nt,CDR3aa
.,TRBV10-3,TRBJ2-1,many,TGTGCCATCAGTGATGGTTCCCCACCGTACAATGAGCAGTTCTTC,CAISDGSPPYNEQFF
TRBD1,TRBV7-9,TRBJ1-4,many,TGTGCCAGCAGCCCGGGACAGCATGAAAAACTGTTTTTT,CASSPGQHEKLFF
.,TRBV20-1,TRBJ1-5,.,TGCAGTGCTACCGGGAGGGTGGATCAGCCCCAGCATTTT,CSATGRVDQPQHF
.,TRBV4-3,TRBJ2-7,few,TGCGCCAGCAGCCAAGAAGATGGGGCGGTATCCTACGAGCAGTACTTC,CASSQEDGAVSYEQYF
TRBD2,TRBV6-5,TRBJ2-3,.,TGTGCCAGCAGTTACATGGCTAGCGGGAGGGCCGGGGATACGCAGTATTTT,CASSYMASGRAGDTQYF
.,TRBV29-1,TRBJ2-1,.,TGCAGCGTTGTGATGAGCGGGTGGCAGTTCTTC,CSVVMSGWQFF
TRBD1,TRBV6-2/TRBV6-3,TRBJ2-7,.,TGTGCCAGCAGTTACCATGGACAGGGGGCGATGGGCGAGCAGTACTTC,CASSYHGQGAMGEQYF
TRBD1,TRBV12-3/TRBV12-4,TRBJ1-2,.,TGTGCCAGCAGTTTAGTGGCAGGGGGCTTGGCTGGCTACACCTTC,CASSLVAGGLAGYTF
.,TRBV28,TRBJ2-1,.,TGTGCCAGCAGTTTTCAGGGTAGCGCCCCCTACAATGAGCAGTTCTTC,CASSFQGSAPYNEQFF
TRBD1,TRBV6-5,TRBJ2-7,.,TGTGCCAGTCGGACAGGACCACACGAGCAGTACTTC,CASRTGPHEQYF
.,TRBV20-1,TRBJ2-7,.,TGCAGTGCTAACGGTGACACCGACTACGAGCAGTACTTC,CSANGDTDYEQYF
TRBD1,TRBV6-4,TRBJ1-3,few,TGTGCCAGCAGCGACAGGACAGGACAGGGGGCCTTCTCTGGAAACACCATATATTTT,CASSDRTGQGAFSGNTIYF
.,TRBV4-1,TRBJ1-2,.,TGCGCCAGCAGCCAAGATCAGGTGATTTCCTATGGCTACACCTTC,CASSQDQVISYGYTF
TRBD1,TRBV29-1,TRBJ2-7,many,TGCAGCGTACGACAGGGTCCGGGCTACGAGCAGTACTTC,CSVRQGPGYEQYF
TRBD2,TRBV28,TRBJ2-1,few,TGTGCCAGCAGTTTCCCTCCTACTAGCGGGGCCGCGACGGCTAGCTCCTACAATGAGCAGTTCTTC,CASSFPPTSGAATASSYNEQFF
.,TRBV12-3/TRBV12-4,TRBJ2-5,few,TGTGCCACCACGGGAAGCCCCGTCGAGACCCAGTACTTC,CATTGSPVETQYF
.,TRBV5-1,TRBJ2-1,few,TGCGCCAGCAGCCCCGATCACAATGAGCAGTTCTTC,CASSPDHNEQFF
.,TRBV7-2,TRBJ1-1,.,TGTGCCAGCAGCTCAGGACGGGCAGGGAACACTGAAGCTTTCTTT,CASSSGRAGNTEAFF